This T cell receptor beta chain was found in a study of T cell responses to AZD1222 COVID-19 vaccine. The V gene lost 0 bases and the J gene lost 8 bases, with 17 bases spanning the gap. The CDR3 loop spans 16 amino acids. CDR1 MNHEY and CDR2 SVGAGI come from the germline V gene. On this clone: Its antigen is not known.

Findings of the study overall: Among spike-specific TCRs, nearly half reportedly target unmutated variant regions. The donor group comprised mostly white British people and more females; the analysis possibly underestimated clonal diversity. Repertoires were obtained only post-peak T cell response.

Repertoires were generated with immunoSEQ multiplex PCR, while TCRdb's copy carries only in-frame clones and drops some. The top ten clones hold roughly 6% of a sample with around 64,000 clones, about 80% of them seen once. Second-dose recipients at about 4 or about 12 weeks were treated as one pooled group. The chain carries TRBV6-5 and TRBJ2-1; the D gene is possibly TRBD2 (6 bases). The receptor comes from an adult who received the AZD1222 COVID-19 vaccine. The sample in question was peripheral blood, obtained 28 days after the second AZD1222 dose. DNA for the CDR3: TGTGCCAGCAGTTACTCATCGGGACTTTCAATCTATGAGCAGTTCTTC. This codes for CASSYSSGLSIYEQFF.